The 26 T cell receptor beta chains in this list originate from one sample, sequenced in a study of a mutant IDH1 vaccine in newly diagnosed glioma. Sequencing was performed with immunoSEQ multiplex PCR; in TCRdb, only in-frame clones are kept and a portion is missing. The sample carries 90,000 to 95,000 clones, approximately 83% recorded once. The time point is: baseline, week 1 (first vaccination visit). Treatment reported: pre-vaccination baseline after standard-of-care therapy. The sample consisted of PBMCs, taken from a glioma patient treated with radiotherapy, temozolomide or both. These TCRs come from a woman between 45 and 60 years old with glioma.

The sample holds a few counts of this clone. The rearrangement joins TRBV18 to TRBJ2-1; 7 nucleotides align to TRBD2. The V gene's germline CDR1 is KGHSH and CDR2 LQKENI. The trim removed 2 bases at V and 9 bases at J, leaving 7 bases unmatched. This CDR3 is built from 14 residues. CDR3 in amino acids: CASSPGRLAPEQFF. Here the CDR3 DNA reads TGTGCCAGCTCACCAGGGAGACTAGCCCCTGAGCAGTTCTTC.

This chain links TRBV19 with TRBJ1-1; a weak D match, TRBD1 (6 bases). The V gene lost 0 bases and the J gene lost 4 bases, with 15 bases spanning the gap. The CDR3 has 16 amino acids. Per the germline V gene, CDR1 is LNHDA and CDR2 is SQIVND (reference sequence). The CDR3 loop is CASSIERGASGTEAFF. In DNA form, the CDR3 reads TGTGCCAGTAGTATAGAGCGGGGGGCATCTGGCACTGAAGCTTTCTTT.

The table lists this clone with a count of one. V and J are TRBV29-1 and TRBJ1-2, with D uncertain. This CDR3 is built from 10 residues. Trimming cost V 2 bases and J 12 bases, with 10 bases left between them. Looked up from germline, CDR1 is SQVTM and CDR2 is ANQGSEA. The CDR3 loop reads CSVEPDYNTF. The DNA for the CDR3 is TGCAGCGTTGAACCCGACTATAACACCTTC.

This clone has just one count. The rearrangement uses TRBV4-3 and TRBJ2-7, with D possibly being TRBD1 or TRBD2 (5 bases each). V was trimmed by 1 base and J by 5 bases, leaving 12 bases between them. This CDR3 is built from 14 residues. Germline CDR1 reads LGHNA; CDR2 reads YSLEER. DNA for the CDR3: TGCGCCAGCAGCCAAGGTGGGGGTTGGAACGAGCAGTACTTC. It translates to CASSQGGGWNEQYF.

J is TRBJ1-2 and V is TRBV5-4; D gene uncertain. Trimming left V 0 bases short and J 8 bases short, with 11 bases between. The CDR3 contains 13 residues. Germline CDR1 SGHNT, CDR2 YYREEE (reference sequence). The CDR3 nucleotides read TGTGCCAGCAGCTTGGAGGGATCTAGCGGCTACACCTTC. As protein: CASSLEGSSGYTF.

The CDR3, as DNA: TGTGCCAGCAGCTCTTTGCTAGCGGGGAGCTCCTACAATGAGCAGTTCTTC. Translated: CASSSLLAGSSYNEQFF. The rearrangement uses TRBV7-9 and TRBJ2-1; the match to TRBD2 covers 9 bases. Germline trimming cut 4 bases from V and 0 bases from J; bases unmatched to any gene: 7. In germline, CDR1 is SEHNR, CDR2 FQNEAQ (reference sequence). The CDR3 runs to 17 residues.

The V call is TRBV28, the J call TRBJ1-1; no reliable D call. Trimming left V 11 bases short and J 6 bases short, with 19 bases between. The CDR3 is 13 amino acids. Germline values: CDR1 MDHEN, CDR2 SYDVKM. This CDR3 reads CASKRVRRAEAFF. The CDR3 coding sequence is TGTGCCTCGAAAAGGGTCCGTCGGGCTGAAGCTTTCTTT.

The chain combines TRBV23-1 with TRBJ2-7, with D perhaps matching TRBD2 (7 bases). TRBV23-1 is identified as an open reading frame with a role that is uncertain. This CDR3 has 14 residues. Trimming stripped 8 bases from V and 4 bases from J, with 18 bases between. The CDR3 protein is CASAGAGVGYEQYF. In DNA form, the CDR3 reads TGCGCCAGCGCGGGGGCAGGGGTGGGTTACGAGCAGTACTTC.

J is TRBJ2-7 and V is TRBV5-8, with 7 bases aligning to TRBD1. V lost 3 bases and J lost 3; bases outside the gene matches: 3. Germline V gene sequence: CDR1 SGHTS, CDR2 YDEGEE. This CDR3 region has 13 residues. CDR3 sequence: CASSYRGIYEQYF. CDR3 coding DNA: TGTGCCAGCAGCTACAGGGGAATCTACGAGCAGTACTTC.

The chain joins TRBV5-1 to TRBJ1-1; 7 bases map to TRBD1. V lost 7 bases, J lost 1 base, and 7 bases stayed unmatched. The CDR3 has 14 amino acids. Germline V gene lookup returns CDR1 SGHRS and CDR2 YFSETQ. The CDR3 DNA reads as TGCGCCAGCGGGGAACAGGGGAAGAACACTGAAGCTTTCTTT. Translating it yields CASGEQGKNTEAFF. The full variable domain, rest sourced from reference TRBV5-1 and TRBJ1-1, is KAGVTQTPRYLIKTRGQQVTLSCSPISGHRSVSWYQQTPGQGLQFLFEYFSETQRNKGNFPGRFSGRQFSNSRSEMNVSTLELGDSALYLCASGEQGKNTEAFFGQGTRLTVV.

The count of this clone is one. The rearrangement uses TRBV9 and TRBJ2-2; D unclear. This CDR3 region has 14 residues. V was cut by 2 bases and J by 2 bases, with 7 bases left in between. CDR1 SGDLS and CDR2 YYNGEE come from the germline V gene. CDR3 sequence (DNA): TGTGCCAGCAGCGTGAGGCTCAACACCGGGGAGCTGTTTTTT. Translating it yields CASSVRLNTGELFF.

The chain combines TRBV5-4 with TRBJ1-1; 7 bases are a match to TRBD1. Germline loops: CDR1 SGHNT, CDR2 YYREEE (reference sequence). Unmatched junction bases numbered 6, after V lost 4 bases and J lost 0 bases. The CDR3 is 15 amino acids. For the CDR3, the DNA is TGTGCCAGCAGCCCGACAGGGAGGATGAACACTGAAGCTTTCTTT. Protein sequence: CASSPTGRMNTEAFF. Filled out from reference TRBV5-4 and TRBJ1-1, the complete variable domain reads ETGVTQSPTHLIKTRGQQVTLRCSSQSGHNTVSWYQQALGQGPQFIFQYYREEENGRGNFPPRFSGLQFPNYSSELNVNALELDDSALYLCASSPTGRMNTEAFFGQGTRLTVV.

The chain employs TRBV13 and TRBJ1-2; D uncertain. Germline loops: CDR1 PRHDT, CDR2 FYEKMQ (reference sequence). This CDR3 contains 13 residues. Trimming pared 0 bases from V and 4 bases from J, leaving 6 bases between. In nucleotides, the CDR3 is TGTGCCAGCAGCTTAGGCCGGACCTATGGCTACACCTTC. This gives the protein CASSLGRTYGYTF.

The chain carries TRBV4-1 and TRBJ2-2; 8 positions agree with TRBD1. Trimming took 4 bases from V and 5 from J; bases not matched to a gene: 6. From germline, CDR1 is MGHRA and CDR2 YSYEKL. The CDR3 has 15 residues. CDR3 sequence reads: CASSPIWTGTGELFF. The CDR3 DNA follows: TGCGCCAGCAGCCCTATTTGGACAGGGACCGGGGAGCTGTTTTTT.

This rearrangement joins TRBV7-2 to TRBJ2-3; D remains ambiguous. Trimming cost V 3 bases and J 5 bases, with 3 bases left between them. CDR1 is SGHTA, CDR2 FQGNSA, per germline. This CDR3 is built from 11 residues. The CDR3 bases are TGTGCCAGCAGCTTTCGAGATACGCAGTATTTT. It encodes CASSFRDTQYF.

V gene TRBV11-2 combines with J gene TRBJ2-1; D is unresolved. In germline, CDR1 is SGHAT, CDR2 FQNNGV. The V and J ends lost 5 bases and 0 bases respectively, with 11 bases between them. This CDR3 contains 15 residues. CDR3: CASSPSTSSYNEQFF. CDR3 nucleotides: TGTGCCAGCAGCCCTTCGACAAGCTCCTACAATGAGCAGTTCTTC.

V and J are TRBV9 and TRBJ1-1; D gene unclear. Trimming cost V 4 bases and J 0 bases, with 13 bases left between them. The V gene's germline CDR1 is SGDLS and CDR2 YYNGEE. The CDR3 has 15 amino acids. The CDR3 region is CASSWSSRLNTEAFF. CDR3 in DNA: TGTGCCAGCAGCTGGTCGAGTCGCTTGAACACTGAAGCTTTCTTT.

The chain recombines TRBV18 with TRBJ2-2; TRBD2 is a possible D gene (5 bases). CDR1 and CDR2 from the germline V gene are KGHSH and LQKENI. The CDR3 loop spans 16 amino acids. The V and J ends lost 1 base and 0 bases respectively, with 9 bases between them. The CDR3 here is CASSPQSGTNTGELFF. The CDR3 DNA sequence: TGTGCCAGCTCACCACAATCGGGGACGAACACCGGGGAGCTGTTTTTT.

A single count supports this clone. This chain joins TRBV19 and TRBJ2-1; possibly TRBD1 for D (6 bases). With 5 bases removed from V and 5 bases from J, the gap between germline ends came to 13 bases. CDR1 LNHDA and CDR2 SQIVND come from the germline V gene (reference sequence). This CDR3 is built from 14 residues. CDR3 sequence (DNA): TGTGCCAGTAGTCTGCCAGGGGCAAACAATGAGCAGTTCTTC. Encoded protein: CASSLPGANNEQFF.

The chain links TRBV7-2 to TRBJ1-3; D is unclear. CDR3 length: 15 residues. V gave up 1 base and J gave up 0 bases, with 7 bases separating them. CDR1 SGHTA and CDR2 FQGNSA come from the germline V gene. The CDR3 region is CASSLVRISGNTIYF. Here the CDR3 DNA reads TGTGCCAGCAGCTTAGTGCGAATCTCTGGAAACACCATATATTTT. The whole variable domain, remainder taken from reference TRBV7-2 and TRBJ1-3, is GAGVSQSPSNKVTEKGKDVELRCDPISGHTALYWYRQSLGQGLEFLIYFQGNSAPDKSGLPSDRFSAERTGGSVSTLTIQRTQQEDSAVYLCASSLVRISGNTIYFGEGSWLTVV.

The chain carries TRBV5-4 and TRBJ2-3; TRBD2 matches at 8 bases. This CDR3 comprises 16 residues. Unmatched junction bases numbered 9, after V lost 6 bases and J lost 0 bases. Germline CDR1 and CDR2: SGHNT and YYREEE (reference sequence). The CDR3 DNA sequence: TGTGCCAGCACCCCCGGGGGGGGGCCTAGCACAGATACGCAGTATTTT. Amino acid sequence: CASTPGGGPSTDTQYF.

The V and J genes are TRBV19 and TRBJ2-7; TRBD1 matches 11 bases. This CDR3 comprises 15 residues. Germline values: CDR1 LNHDA, CDR2 SQIVND (reference sequence). J gave up 3 bases and V 5 bases, and 6 bases lay outside the gene matches. DNA for the CDR3: TGTGCCAGTAGTGTAACCGGGACAGGGGGCTACGAGCAGTACTTC. This sequence encodes CASSVTGTGGYEQYF.

This chain links TRBV25-1 with TRBJ2-6, with D uncertain. Trimming removed 7 bases at V and 0 bases at J, with 19 bases between. Looked up from germline, CDR1 is MGHDK and CDR2 is SYGVNS. CDR3 length equals 18 residues. This CDR3 reads CASTEADLQDSGANVLTF. CDR3 sequence (DNA): TGTGCCAGCACCGAGGCTGACTTGCAAGACTCTGGGGCCAACGTCCTGACTTTC.

The V and J genes are TRBV6-1 and TRBJ2-7, with D unresolved. Germline V gene data show CDR1 as MNHNS and CDR2 as SASEGT. Trimming took 4 bases from V and 2 from J, leaving 21 bases between them. The CDR3 sequence is 17 residues long. In DNA, the CDR3 is TGTGCCAGCAGTGCGCGCTCCAGATCGGAAGGCGCCTACGAGCAGTACTTC. Its protein product is CASSARSRSEGAYEQYF.

The chain combines TRBV6-6 with TRBJ2-7; 11 bases are a match to TRBD1. Trimming at V came to 5 bases and at J to 0 bases, leaving 0 bases not matched to a gene. Germline CDR1 is MNHNY and CDR2 is SVGAGI (reference sequence). The CDR3 is 14 amino acids. The CDR3 here is CASSGTGGSYEQYF. The CDR3 DNA sequence: TGTGCCAGCAGTGGGACAGGGGGCTCCTACGAGCAGTACTTC.

The chain recombines TRBV19 with TRBJ2-1; the D is unclear. Germline-derived CDR1 and CDR2 are LNHDA and SQIVND (reference sequence). CDR3 size: 13 residues. Trimming stripped 6 bases from V and 10 bases from J, with 16 bases between. CDR3 region: CASSRALRLEQFF. The CDR3 region has the DNA TGTGCCAGTAGCCGGGCCCTGAGGTTAGAGCAGTTCTTC.